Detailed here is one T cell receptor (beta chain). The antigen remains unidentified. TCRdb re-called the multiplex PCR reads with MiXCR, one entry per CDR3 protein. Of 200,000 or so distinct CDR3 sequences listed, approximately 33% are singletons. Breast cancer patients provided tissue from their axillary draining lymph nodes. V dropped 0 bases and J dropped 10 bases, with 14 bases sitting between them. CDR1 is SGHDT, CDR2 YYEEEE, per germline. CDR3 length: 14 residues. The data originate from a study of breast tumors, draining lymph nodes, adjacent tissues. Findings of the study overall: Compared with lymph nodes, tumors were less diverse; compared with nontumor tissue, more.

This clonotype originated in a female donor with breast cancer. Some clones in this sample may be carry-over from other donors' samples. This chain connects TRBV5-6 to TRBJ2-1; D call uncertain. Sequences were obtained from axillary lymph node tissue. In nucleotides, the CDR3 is TGTGCCAGCAGCTTGGGGCCCAGTTACTACGAGCAGTTCTTC. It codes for CASSLGPSYYEQFF.